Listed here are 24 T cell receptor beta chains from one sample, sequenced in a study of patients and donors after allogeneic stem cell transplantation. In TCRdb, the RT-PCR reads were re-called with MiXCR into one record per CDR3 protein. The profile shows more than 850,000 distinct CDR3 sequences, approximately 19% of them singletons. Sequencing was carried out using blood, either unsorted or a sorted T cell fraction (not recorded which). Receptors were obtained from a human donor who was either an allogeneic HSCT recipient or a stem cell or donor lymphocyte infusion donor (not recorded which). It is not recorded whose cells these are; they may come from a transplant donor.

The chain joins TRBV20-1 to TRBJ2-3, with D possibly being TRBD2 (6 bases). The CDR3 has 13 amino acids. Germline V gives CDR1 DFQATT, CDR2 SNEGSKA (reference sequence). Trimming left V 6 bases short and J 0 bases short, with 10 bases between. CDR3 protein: CSAHRGSTDTQYF. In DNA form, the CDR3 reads TGCAGTGCACATCGGGGGAGCACAGATACGCAGTATTTT.

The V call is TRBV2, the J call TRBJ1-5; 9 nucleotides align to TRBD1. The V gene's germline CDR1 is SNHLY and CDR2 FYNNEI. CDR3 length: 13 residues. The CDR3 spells CATQRGQGGPQHF. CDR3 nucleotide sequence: TGTGCTACCCAACGGGGACAGGGCGGGCCCCAGCATTTT.

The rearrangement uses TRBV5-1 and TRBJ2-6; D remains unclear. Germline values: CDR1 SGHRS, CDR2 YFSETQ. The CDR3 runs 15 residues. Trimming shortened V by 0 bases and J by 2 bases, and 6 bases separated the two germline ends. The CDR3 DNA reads TGCGCCAGCAGCTTGGCGTGGGCTGGGGCCAACGTCCTGACTTTC. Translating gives CASSLAWAGANVLTF.

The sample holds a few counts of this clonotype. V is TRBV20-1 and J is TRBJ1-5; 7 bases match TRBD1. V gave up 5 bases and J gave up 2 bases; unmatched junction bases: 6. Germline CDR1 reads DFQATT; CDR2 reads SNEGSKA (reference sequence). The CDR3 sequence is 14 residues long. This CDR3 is CSALHRGGNQPQHF. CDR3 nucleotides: TGCAGTGCTCTCCACAGGGGCGGCAATCAGCCCCAGCATTTT.

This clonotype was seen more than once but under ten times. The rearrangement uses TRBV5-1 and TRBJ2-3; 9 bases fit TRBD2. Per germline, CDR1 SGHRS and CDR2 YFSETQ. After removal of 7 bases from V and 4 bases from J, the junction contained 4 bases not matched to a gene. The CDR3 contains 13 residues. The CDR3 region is CASGTSLSDTQYF. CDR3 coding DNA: TGCGCCAGCGGGACTAGCCTATCAGATACGCAGTATTTT.

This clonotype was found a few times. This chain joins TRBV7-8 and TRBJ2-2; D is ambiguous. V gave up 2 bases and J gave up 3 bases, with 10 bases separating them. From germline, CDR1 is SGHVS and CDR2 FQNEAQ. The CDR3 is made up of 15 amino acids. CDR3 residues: CASSLKRSDTGELFF. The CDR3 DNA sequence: TGTGCCAGCAGCTTAAAACGCTCCGACACCGGGGAGCTGTTTTTT.

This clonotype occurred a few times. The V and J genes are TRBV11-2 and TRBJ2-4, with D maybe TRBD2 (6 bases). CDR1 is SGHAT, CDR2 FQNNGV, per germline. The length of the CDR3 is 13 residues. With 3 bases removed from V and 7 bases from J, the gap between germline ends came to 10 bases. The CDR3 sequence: CASSLGGRNIQYF. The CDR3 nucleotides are TGTGCCAGCAGCTTGGGGGGTCGGAACATTCAGTACTTC.

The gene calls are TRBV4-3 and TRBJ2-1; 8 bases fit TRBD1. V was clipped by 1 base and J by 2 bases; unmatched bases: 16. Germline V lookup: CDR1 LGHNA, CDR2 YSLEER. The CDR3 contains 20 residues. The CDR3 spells CASSQGLGRGDRGAYNEQFF. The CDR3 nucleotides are TGCGCCAGCAGCCAAGGCCTTGGCCGTGGCGACAGGGGAGCCTACAATGAGCAGTTCTTC.

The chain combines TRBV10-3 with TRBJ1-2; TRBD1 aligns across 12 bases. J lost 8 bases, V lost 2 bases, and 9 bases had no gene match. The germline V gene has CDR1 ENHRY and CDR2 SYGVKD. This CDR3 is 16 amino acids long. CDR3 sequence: CAISERPGQGALGYTF. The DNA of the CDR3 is TGTGCCATCAGTGAGCGTCCGGGACAGGGGGCGTTAGGCTACACCTTC.

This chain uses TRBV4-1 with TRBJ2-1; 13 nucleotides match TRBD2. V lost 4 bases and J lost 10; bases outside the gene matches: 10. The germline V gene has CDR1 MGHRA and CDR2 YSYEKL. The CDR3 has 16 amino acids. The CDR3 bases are TGCGCCAGCAGCCTCGAAGGACTAGCGGGAGTTCGGGAGCAGTTCTTC. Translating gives CASSLEGLAGVREQFF.

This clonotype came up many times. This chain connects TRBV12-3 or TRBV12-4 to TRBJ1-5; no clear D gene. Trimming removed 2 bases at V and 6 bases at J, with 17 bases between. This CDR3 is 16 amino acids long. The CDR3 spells CASSLTPPGSLQPQHF. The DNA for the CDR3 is TGTGCCAGCAGTTTAACTCCCCCAGGCTCCCTTCAGCCCCAGCATTTT.

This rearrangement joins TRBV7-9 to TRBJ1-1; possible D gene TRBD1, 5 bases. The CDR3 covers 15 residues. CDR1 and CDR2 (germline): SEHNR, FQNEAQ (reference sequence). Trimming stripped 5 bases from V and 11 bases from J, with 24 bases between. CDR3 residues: CASSPDGAYPFGAFF. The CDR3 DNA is TGTGCCAGCAGCCCCGACGGGGCGTACCCCTTTGGGGCTTTCTTT. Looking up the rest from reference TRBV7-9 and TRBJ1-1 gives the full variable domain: DTGVSQNPRHKITKRGQNVTFRCDPISEHNRLYWYRQTLGQGPEFLTYFQNEAQLEKSRLLSDRFSAERPKGSFSTLEIQRTEQGDSAMYLCASSPDGAYPFGAFFGQGTRLTVV.

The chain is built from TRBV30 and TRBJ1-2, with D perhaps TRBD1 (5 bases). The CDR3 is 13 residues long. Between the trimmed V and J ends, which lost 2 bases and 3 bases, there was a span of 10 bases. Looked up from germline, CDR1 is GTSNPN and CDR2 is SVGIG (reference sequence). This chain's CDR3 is CAWSLRGDYGYTF. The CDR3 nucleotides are TGTGCCTGGAGTTTAAGGGGTGACTATGGCTACACCTTC.

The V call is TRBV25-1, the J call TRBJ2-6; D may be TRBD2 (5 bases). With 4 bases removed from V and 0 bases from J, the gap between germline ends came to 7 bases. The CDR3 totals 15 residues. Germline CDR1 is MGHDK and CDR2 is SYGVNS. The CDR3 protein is CASSGRFSGANVLTF. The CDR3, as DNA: TGTGCCAGCAGTGGGAGGTTCTCTGGGGCCAACGTCCTGACTTTC.

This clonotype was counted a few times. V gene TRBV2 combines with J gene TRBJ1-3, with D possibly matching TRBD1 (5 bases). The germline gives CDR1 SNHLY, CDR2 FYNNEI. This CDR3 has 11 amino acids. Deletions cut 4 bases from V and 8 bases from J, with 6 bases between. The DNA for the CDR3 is TGTGCCAGCAGTGGACAGTACACCATATATTTT. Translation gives CASSGQYTIYF. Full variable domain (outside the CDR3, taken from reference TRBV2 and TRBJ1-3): EPEVTQTPSHQVTQMGQEVILRCVPISNHLYFYWYRQILGQKVEFLVSFYNNEISEKSEIFDDQFSVERPDGSNFTLKIRSTKLEDSAMYFCASSGQYTIYFGEGSWLTVV.

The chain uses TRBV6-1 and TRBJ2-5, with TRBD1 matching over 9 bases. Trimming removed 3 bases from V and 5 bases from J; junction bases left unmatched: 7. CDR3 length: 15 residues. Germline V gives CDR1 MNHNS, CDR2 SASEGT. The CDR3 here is CASSDRDRESETQYF. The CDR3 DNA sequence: TGTGCCAGCAGTGACCGGGACAGGGAAAGTGAGACCCAGTACTTC.

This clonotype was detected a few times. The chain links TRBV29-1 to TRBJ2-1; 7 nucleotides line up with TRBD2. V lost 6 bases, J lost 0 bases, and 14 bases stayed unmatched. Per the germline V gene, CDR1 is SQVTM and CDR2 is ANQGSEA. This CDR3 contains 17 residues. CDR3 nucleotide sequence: TGCAGCGTCCACCCCCAGGCGGGAGTGAGCTCCTACAATGAGCAGTTCTTC. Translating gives CSVHPQAGVSSYNEQFF.

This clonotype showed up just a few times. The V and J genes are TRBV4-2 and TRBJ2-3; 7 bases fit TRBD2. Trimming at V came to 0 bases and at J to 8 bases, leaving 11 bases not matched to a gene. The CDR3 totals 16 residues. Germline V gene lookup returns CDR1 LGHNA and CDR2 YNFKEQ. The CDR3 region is CASSQDQRGPLITQYF. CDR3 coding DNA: TGTGCCAGCAGCCAAGATCAGCGGGGCCCCCTAATTACGCAGTATTTT.

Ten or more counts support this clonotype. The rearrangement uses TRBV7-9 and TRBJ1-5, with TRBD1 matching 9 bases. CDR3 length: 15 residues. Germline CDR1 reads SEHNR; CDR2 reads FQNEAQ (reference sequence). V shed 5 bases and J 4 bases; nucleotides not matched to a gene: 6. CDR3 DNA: TGTGCCAGCAGCAAGGGACAGGGTCGGAATCAGCCCCAGCATTTT. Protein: CASSKGQGRNQPQHF.

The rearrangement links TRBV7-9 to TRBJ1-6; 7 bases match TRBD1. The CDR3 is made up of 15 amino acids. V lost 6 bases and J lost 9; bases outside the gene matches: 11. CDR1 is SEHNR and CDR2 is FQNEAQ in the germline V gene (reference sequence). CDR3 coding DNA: TGTGCCAGCAGGAGAGAACAGGGGTCGAGTTCACCCCTCCACTTT. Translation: CASRREQGSSSPLHF.

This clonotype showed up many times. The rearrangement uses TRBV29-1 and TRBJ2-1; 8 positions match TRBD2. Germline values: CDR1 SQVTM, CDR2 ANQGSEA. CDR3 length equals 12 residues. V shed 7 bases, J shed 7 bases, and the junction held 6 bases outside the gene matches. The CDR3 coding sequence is TGCAGCGGCGGGACTAGGAATAATGAGCAGTTCTTC. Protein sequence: CSGGTRNNEQFF.

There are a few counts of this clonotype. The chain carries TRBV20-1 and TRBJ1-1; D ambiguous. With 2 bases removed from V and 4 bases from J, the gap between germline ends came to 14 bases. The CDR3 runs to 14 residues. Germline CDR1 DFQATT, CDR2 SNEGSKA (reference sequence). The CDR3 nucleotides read TGCAGTGCTAGAATATACCAGACCGCCACTGAAGCTTTCTTT. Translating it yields CSARIYQTATEAFF.

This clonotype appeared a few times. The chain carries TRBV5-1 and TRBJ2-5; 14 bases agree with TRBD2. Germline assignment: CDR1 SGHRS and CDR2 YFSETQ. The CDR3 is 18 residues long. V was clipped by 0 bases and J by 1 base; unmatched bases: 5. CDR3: CASSLALTSGRAQETQYF. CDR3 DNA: TGCGCCAGCAGCTTGGCCCTGACTAGCGGGAGGGCCCAAGAGACCCAGTACTTC.

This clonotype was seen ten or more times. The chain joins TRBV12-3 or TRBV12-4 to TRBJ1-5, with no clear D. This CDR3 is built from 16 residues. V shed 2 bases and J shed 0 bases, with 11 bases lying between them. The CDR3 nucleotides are TGTGCCAGCAGTTTATGGGGAGCATATAGCAATCAGCCCCAGCATTTT. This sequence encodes CASSLWGAYSNQPQHF.